The 9 T cell receptor beta chains presented below share a single source sample, sequenced in a study of blood T cell repertoires in COVID-19 (dated by TCRdb to about 2020). The library relied on the immunoSEQ multiplex PCR assay. TCRdb obtained this table from immuneACCESS and retained in-frame rearrangements with V and J assigned. These tables miss some clones; where compared with another copy, unresolved V genes account for less than half of the shortfall, and the remainder is unexplained. The sample profile shows 200,000 to 250,000 clones; roughly 85% of them were found once. Together, the top ten hold 3% to 4.5% of the sample. Specimen: peripheral blood. The receptors were sampled from a woman older than 75 with acute or convalescent COVID-19.

This clone has a handful of counts. CDR3: CASSSGDGNTIYF. The CDR3 DNA reads TGCGCCAGCAGCTCAGGGGACGGAAACACCATATATTTT. The chain uses TRBV5-1 and TRBJ1-3; a weak D match, TRBD1 (6 bases). The CDR3 runs 13 residues. CDR1 is SGHRS and CDR2 is YFSETQ in the germline V gene. V was cut by 3 bases and J by 4 bases, with 8 bases left in between.

The genes are TRBV20-1 and TRBJ1-2; the D is unclear. The germline CDR1 and CDR2 sequences are DFQATT and SNEGSKA (reference sequence). V lost 6 bases and J 4 bases, leaving 9 bases between the germline ends. The CDR3 sequence is 11 residues long. CDR3 DNA: TGCAGTGCCCCTTGGAGCTATGGCTACACCTTC. Translated: CSAPWSYGYTF.

J is TRBJ1-6 and V is TRBV19; D possibly corresponds to TRBD1 (6 bases). Trimming took off 3 bases at V and 5 bases at J, with 11 bases between the two ends. Germline CDR1 LNHDA, CDR2 SQIVND (reference sequence). The CDR3 extends over 15 amino acids. The CDR3 region is CASSIIGQNNSPLHF. The CDR3 bases are TGTGCCAGTAGTATTATAGGACAGAATAATTCACCCCTCCACTTT. Full variable domain (outside the CDR3, taken from reference TRBV19 and TRBJ1-6): DGGITQSPKYLFRKEGQNVTLSCEQNLNHDAMYWYRQDPGQGLRLIYYSQIVNDFQKGDIAEGYSVSREKKESFPLTVTSAQKNPTAFYLCASSIIGQNNSPLHFGNGTRLTVT.

The rearrangement links TRBV3-1 (or the pseudogene TRBV3-2) to TRBJ2-3; 10 bases line up with TRBD2. The V and J ends lost 3 bases and 4 bases, in that order; junction bases with no gene match: 7. Germline V lookup: CDR1 LGHDT, CDR2 YNNKEL (reference sequence). The CDR3 is 16 residues long. The CDR3 coding sequence is TGTGCCAGCAGCCACCTGGAGCGGGGGGGCGCAGATACGCAGTATTTT. Translating it yields CASSHLERGGADTQYF.

V usage is TRBV5-1 and J usage is TRBJ2-3, with 14 bases aligning to TRBD2. The CDR3 totals 17 residues. Unmatched junction bases numbered 0, after V lost 0 bases and J lost 0 bases. Germline V gene data show CDR1 as SGHRS and CDR2 as YFSETQ. CDR3 amino acids: CASSLGLAGGSTDTQYF. As DNA, the CDR3 is TGCGCCAGCAGCTTGGGACTAGCGGGGGGGAGCACAGATACGCAGTATTTT.

This clone showed up many times. The chain recombines TRBV5-4 with TRBJ1-6; TRBD1 matches at 9 bases. With 4 bases clipped from V and 0 bases from J, the junction kept 5 bases outside the gene matches. The CDR3 runs 17 residues. Looked up from germline, CDR1 is SGHNT and CDR2 is YYREEE (reference sequence). This CDR3 is CASSTGTGFSYNSPLHF. CDR3 nucleotides: TGTGCCAGCAGCACCGGGACAGGGTTCTCCTATAATTCACCCCTCCACTTT.

This clone was seen only once. The chain has TRBV5-4 and TRBJ2-7, with a possible D match to TRBD1 (6 bases). Germline CDR1 reads SGHNT; CDR2 reads YYREEE (reference sequence). The CDR3 extends over 13 amino acids. The V and J ends lost 5 bases and 4 bases respectively, with 13 bases between them. The CDR3 here is CASSYGTPYEQYF. The CDR3 nucleotides are TGTGCCAGCAGTTACGGGACACCATACGAGCAGTACTTC.

The rearrangement uses TRBV6-5 and TRBJ2-3; TRBD2 is a possible D gene (6 bases). The V gene's germline CDR1 is MNHEY and CDR2 SVGAGI. The germline V and J ends were trimmed by 6 bases and 4 bases, with 14 bases remaining between them. The CDR3 is 14 residues long. CDR3 DNA sequence: TGTGCCAGCAGCGGGCTAGCGAGTCCAGATACGCAGTATTTT. Encoded protein: CASSGLASPDTQYF.

This chain connects TRBV19 to TRBJ1-6, with unresolved D. V shed 6 bases and J shed 6 bases, with 15 bases lying between them. Germline V gene data show CDR1 as LNHDA and CDR2 as SQIVND (reference sequence). The CDR3 is made up of 15 amino acids. The CDR3 protein is CASSRDLVGNSPLHF. The DNA for the CDR3 is TGTGCCAGTAGCCGGGATTTAGTGGGTAATTCACCCCTCCACTTT.